The 24 T cell receptor beta chains in this list originate from one sample, sequenced in a study of T cells in localized non-small cell lung cancer. The data were produced by immunoSEQ multiplex PCR, yet TCRdb's version contains in-frame clones alone and is incomplete. This repertoire shows over 30,000 clones, approximately 87% found once; its top ten account for 3.5% to 5%. Here the sequenced sample was peripheral blood, taken before any cancer treatment. The receptor set was obtained from a man aged 35-75 years with stage I lung adenocarcinoma.

J is TRBJ2-3 and V is TRBV27; unclear D gene. With 0 bases removed from V and 3 bases from J, the gap between germline ends came to 10 bases. Germline lookup yields CDR1 MNHEY and CDR2 SMNVEV (reference sequence). The CDR3 is 15 amino acids. The CDR3 here is CASSLSWQPTDTQYF. The CDR3 DNA sequence: TGTGCCAGCAGTTTATCATGGCAGCCGACAGATACGCAGTATTTT.

This chain links TRBV5-1 with TRBJ2-2; D gene uncertain. The length of the CDR3 is 12 residues. V shed 2 bases and J shed 6 bases, with 5 bases lying between them. CDR1 is SGHRS, CDR2 YFSETQ, per germline. CDR3 loop: CASSLVPGELFF. CDR3 bases: TGCGCCAGCAGCTTAGTCCCCGGGGAGCTGTTTTTT. Using reference TRBV5-1 and TRBJ2-2 for the parts outside the CDR3, the full variable domain is KAGVTQTPRYLIKTRGQQVTLSCSPISGHRSVSWYQQTPGQGLQFLFEYFSETQRNKGNFPGRFSGRQFSNSRSEMNVSTLELGDSALYLCASSLVPGELFFGEGSRLTVL.

The chain carries TRBV6-1 and TRBJ1-6; D gene ambiguous. Per germline, CDR1 MNHNS and CDR2 SASEGT. The CDR3 covers 12 residues. Trimming pared 3 bases from V and 12 bases from J, leaving 9 bases between. The CDR3 DNA follows: TGTGCCAGCAGTGACCACGCACGACCCCTCCACTTT. It codes for CASSDHARPLHF.

J is TRBJ1-1 and V is TRBV6-6; possibly TRBD1 for D (6 bases). Germline V lookup: CDR1 MNHNY, CDR2 SVGAGI (reference sequence). There are 16 residues in the CDR3. V gave up 8 bases and J gave up 1 base, with 20 bases separating them. The CDR3 bases are TGTGCCAGCCATTCCACCCCTGGGGGCGGGAACACTGAAGCTTTCTTT. This sequence encodes CASHSTPGGGNTEAFF.

This chain connects TRBV7-2 to TRBJ1-2, with 9 bases aligning to TRBD1. The CDR3 has 18 amino acids. CDR1 is SGHTA and CDR2 is FQGNSA in the germline V gene. V shed 2 bases and J 3 bases; nucleotides not matched to a gene: 13. In nucleotides, the CDR3 is TGTGCCAGCAGCTTAAAGTCGGGACAGGGTTGGCTTGACTATGGCTACACCTTC. Amino acid sequence: CASSLKSGQGWLDYGYTF.

CDR3 in DNA: TGCGCCAGCAGCCGCGGACAGGGCAATTACTACAATGAGCAGTTCTTC. It encodes CASSRGQGNYYNEQFF. This sequence joins TRBV5-1 and TRBJ2-1; 8 bases fit TRBD1. The germline CDR1 and CDR2 sequences are SGHRS and YFSETQ. The CDR3 runs to 16 residues. The J segment lost 3 bases and the V segment lost 4 bases, leaving 9 bases of the junction unmatched.

The chain recombines TRBV18 with TRBJ1-2, with D unclear. Germline V gene sequence: CDR1 KGHSH, CDR2 LQKENI. Trimming shortened V by 3 bases and J by 5 bases, and 10 bases separated the two germline ends. The CDR3 runs to 13 residues. CDR3 sequence: CASSPQSEYGYTF. The CDR3 nucleotides read TGTGCCAGCTCACCCCAGAGCGAGTATGGCTACACCTTC.

The rearrangement joins TRBV19 to TRBJ1-1; 8 bases are shared with TRBD1. Germline CDR1 and CDR2: LNHDA and SQIVND (reference sequence). The V segment lost 9 bases and the J segment 0 bases; nucleotides outside the gene matches: 15. CDR3 size: 17 residues. For the CDR3, the DNA is TGTGCCAGCCTTCCCCCGGGACAGGTTCTCATGAACACTGAAGCTTTCTTT. Protein sequence: CASLPPGQVLMNTEAFF. Filled out from reference TRBV19 and TRBJ1-1, the complete variable domain reads DGGITQSPKYLFRKEGQNVTLSCEQNLNHDAMYWYRQDPGQGLRLIYYSQIVNDFQKGDIAEGYSVSREKKESFPLTVTSAQKNPTAFYLCASLPPGQVLMNTEAFFGQGTRLTVV.

The rearrangement joins TRBV19 to TRBJ1-2; no reliable D call. Germline CDR1 reads LNHDA; CDR2 reads SQIVND (reference sequence). The CDR3 runs to 14 residues. Trimming removed 4 bases at V and 6 bases at J, with 15 bases between. The CDR3 DNA is TGTGCCAGTAGTACGTCCGGGAAGCGCAATGGCTACACCTTC. It codes for CASSTSGKRNGYTF.

This chain connects TRBV21-1 to TRBJ2-7; the DNA was not compared with TRBD1, the D call given in the table. TRBV21-1 is a pseudogene locus. This CDR3 spans 14 amino acids. CDR3: CASSTRTGTYEQYF. In DNA, the CDR3 is TGTGCCAGCAGCACCCGGACAGGCACCTACGAGCAGTACTTC.

The V gene is TRBV9, the J gene TRBJ2-7; TRBD1 or TRBD2 may be the D gene (5 bases each). From germline, CDR1 is SGDLS and CDR2 YYNGEE. This CDR3 is built from 15 residues. Between the trimmed V and J ends, which lost 0 bases and 2 bases, there was a span of 12 bases. CDR3 sequence: CASSVEPGTAYEQYF. CDR3 DNA: TGTGCCAGCAGCGTAGAACCAGGGACCGCCTACGAGCAGTACTTC.

The rearrangement links TRBV6-1 to TRBJ2-2, with D tentatively TRBD2 (6 bases). V lost 6 bases to trimming and J lost 2 bases, with 10 bases between them. Germline values: CDR1 MNHNS, CDR2 SASEGT. The CDR3 length is 14 residues. The CDR3 protein is CASRRDLNTGELFF. DNA of the CDR3: TGTGCCAGCAGAAGGGACTTAAACACCGGGGAGCTGTTTTTT.

This chain links TRBV5-4 with TRBJ1-6; no firm D call. CDR1 is SGHNT and CDR2 is YYREEE in the germline V gene (reference sequence). The CDR3 runs 17 residues. Trimming took off 4 bases at V and 10 bases at J, with 24 bases between the two ends. The CDR3: CASSQSSGPFNWSPLHF. The CDR3 DNA reads as TGTGCCAGCAGCCAATCCTCCGGGCCCTTTAATTGGTCACCCCTCCACTTT.

The V and J genes are TRBV18 and TRBJ2-2, with TRBD1 as a possible D gene (6 bases). V lost 9 bases to trimming and J lost 5 bases, with 10 bases between them. This CDR3 contains 12 residues. Germline V gene sequence: CDR1 KGHSH, CDR2 LQKENI. CDR3 DNA: TGTGCCAGAGGTACAGGGACCGGGGAGCTGTTTTTT. This gives the protein CARGTGTGELFF.

The chain has TRBV19 and TRBJ1-1; no reliable D call. CDR1 and CDR2 from the germline V gene are LNHDA and SQIVND (reference sequence). There are 15 residues in the CDR3. Trimming cost V 5 bases and J 0 bases, with 13 bases left between them. DNA for the CDR3: TGTGCCAGTAGTGACTGGACGGGATTGAACACTGAAGCTTTCTTT. This codes for CASSDWTGLNTEAFF.

The V call is TRBV9, the J call TRBJ2-1, with 11 bases identical to TRBD2. Germline V CDR1 and CDR2: SGDLS, YYNGEE. J gave up 7 bases and V 3 bases, and 6 bases lay outside the gene matches. The CDR3 has 15 amino acids. The CDR3 loop is CASSATSGVGNEQFF. CDR3 DNA: TGTGCCAGCAGCGCGACTAGCGGGGTGGGGAATGAGCAGTTCTTC. The entire variable domain, with the rest obtained from reference TRBV9 and TRBJ2-1, is as follows: DSGVTQTPKHLITATGQRVTLRCSPRSGDLSVYWYQQSLDQGLQFLIQYYNGEERAKGNILERFSAQQFPDLHSELNLSSLELGDSALYFCASSATSGVGNEQFFGPGTRLTVL.

The rearrangement joins TRBV19 to TRBJ2-7; tentatively, D is TRBD1 (6 bases). Trimming stripped 3 bases from V and 2 bases from J, with 11 bases between. The germline CDR1 and CDR2 sequences are LNHDA and SQIVND (reference sequence). This CDR3 spans 14 amino acids. The chain's CDR3 is CASSINRVTYEQYF. CDR3 nucleotide sequence: TGTGCCAGTAGTATTAACAGGGTCACCTACGAGCAGTACTTC. Based on the CDR3 plus reference TRBV19 and TRBJ2-7, the full variable domain is DGGITQSPKYLFRKEGQNVTLSCEQNLNHDAMYWYRQDPGQGLRLIYYSQIVNDFQKGDIAEGYSVSREKKESFPLTVTSAQKNPTAFYLCASSINRVTYEQYFGPGTRLTVT.

The sample holds one count of this clone. Other nucleotide sequences in the sample specify the same CDR3. This rearrangement joins TRBV19 to TRBJ2-1; a weak D match, TRBD2 (5 bases). Germline V gene lookup returns CDR1 LNHDA and CDR2 SQIVND (reference sequence). V lost 2 bases and J lost 3, with 11 bases in between. There are 15 residues in the CDR3. The CDR3: CASSIRGSHYNEQFF. Written as DNA, the CDR3 is TGTGCCAGTAGTATAAGAGGGTCCCACTACAATGAGCAGTTCTTC.

The chain joins TRBV5-1 to TRBJ1-1; the D is unclear. The CDR3 runs 14 residues. Germline CDR1 and CDR2: SGHRS and YFSETQ. V dropped 0 bases and J dropped 11 bases, with 17 bases sitting between them. CDR3 sequence reads: CASSLAGREVGAFF. CDR3 bases: TGCGCCAGCAGCTTGGCCGGAAGGGAAGTGGGTGCTTTCTTT. The entire variable domain, with the rest obtained from reference TRBV5-1 and TRBJ1-1, is as follows: KAGVTQTPRYLIKTRGQQVTLSCSPISGHRSVSWYQQTPGQGLQFLFEYFSETQRNKGNFPGRFSGRQFSNSRSEMNVSTLELGDSALYLCASSLAGREVGAFFGQGTRLTVV.

The gene calls are TRBV5-1 and TRBJ1-6; 7 nucleotides line up with TRBD1. Germline lookup yields CDR1 SGHRS and CDR2 YFSETQ. This CDR3 comprises 16 residues. Trimming took 3 bases from V and 7 from J; bases not matched to a gene: 10. The CDR3 spells CASSSRSGTENSPLHF. CDR3 nucleotides: TGCGCCAGCAGCTCTCGTTCCGGGACAGAGAATTCACCCCTCCACTTT.

The J gene is TRBJ2-3, the V gene TRBV5-1; D is ambiguous. Germline V gives CDR1 SGHRS, CDR2 YFSETQ. V lost 0 bases and J 1 base, leaving 6 bases between the germline ends. The CDR3 loop spans 14 amino acids. CDR3: CASSLDVGTDTQYF. The CDR3 coding sequence is TGCGCCAGCAGCTTGGACGTCGGCACAGATACGCAGTATTTT.

The chain combines TRBV6-5 with TRBJ1-2; D gene ambiguous. The length of the CDR3 is 12 residues. V lost 0 bases and J 8 bases, leaving 7 bases between the germline ends. Germline V gene sequence: CDR1 MNHEY, CDR2 SVGAGI. The CDR3 loop is CASSYSAGGYTF. The DNA for the CDR3 is TGTGCCAGCAGTTACTCGGCGGGAGGCTACACCTTC.

The gene calls are TRBV2 and TRBJ2-5; D may be TRBD2 (5 bases). The CDR3 is 12 residues long. V lost 6 bases and J 1 base, leaving 6 bases between the germline ends. The V gene's germline CDR1 is SNHLY and CDR2 FYNNEI. The DNA of the CDR3 is TGTGCCAGCAGGGAGGCCCAAGAGACCCAGTACTTC. This codes for CASREAQETQYF.

This sequence joins TRBV11-2 and TRBJ2-7, with 7 bases lining up with TRBD1. Germline V lookup: CDR1 SGHAT, CDR2 FQNNGV. The CDR3 is 14 amino acids. The V gene end was trimmed by 1 base and the J gene end by 2 bases; junction bases not matched to a gene: 2. CDR3 nucleotide sequence: TGTGCCAGCAGCTTAGTTGGGACAGCCTACGAGCAGTACTTC. Translating gives CASSLVGTAYEQYF.